This T cell receptor beta chain was documented in a study of beta chain features in type 1 diabetes. Overall study results and limits: PCR might favor shorter templates, but any such skew would affect patients and controls equally.

The CDR3 length is 15 residues. Germline lookup yields CDR1 MDHEN and CDR2 SYDVKM. The V end lost 3 bases, the J end lost 0 bases, and 8 bases lay between the germline ends. What was sequenced were expressed TCRB transcripts, since all of the isolated RNA had been reverse transcribed. The table came from immunoSEQ multiplex PCR; TCRdb's copy has only in-frame clones and leaves some out. Of around 310,000 clones in the sample, approximately 10% were seen once. The authors took one heparinised blood draw, averaging about 116 mL, from each donor. This clone was found a few times. The antigen is not known.

The sequence came from a woman in her thirties in good health. The sample consisted of naive CD4+ T cells from blood. The genes are TRBV28 and TRBJ2-2; D is unresolved. As DNA, the CDR3 is TGTGCCAGCAGTTTCGATGGCACGAACACCGGGGAGCTGTTTTTT. Its protein is CASSFDGTNTGELFF.